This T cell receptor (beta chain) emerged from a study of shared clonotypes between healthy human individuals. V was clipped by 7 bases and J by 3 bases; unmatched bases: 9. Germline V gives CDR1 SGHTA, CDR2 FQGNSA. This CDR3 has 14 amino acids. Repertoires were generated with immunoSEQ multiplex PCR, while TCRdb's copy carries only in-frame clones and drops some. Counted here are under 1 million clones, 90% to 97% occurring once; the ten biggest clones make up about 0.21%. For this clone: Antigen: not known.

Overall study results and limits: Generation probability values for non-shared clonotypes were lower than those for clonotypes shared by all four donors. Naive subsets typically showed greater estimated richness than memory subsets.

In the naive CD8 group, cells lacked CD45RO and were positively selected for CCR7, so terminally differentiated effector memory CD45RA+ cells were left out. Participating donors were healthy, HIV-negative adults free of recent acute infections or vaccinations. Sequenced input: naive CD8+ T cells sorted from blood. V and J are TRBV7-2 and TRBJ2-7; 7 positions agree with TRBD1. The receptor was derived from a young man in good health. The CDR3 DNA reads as TGTGCCAGCACCTCCGTAGGGACAGACTACGAGCAGTACTTC. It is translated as CASTSVGTDYEQYF.